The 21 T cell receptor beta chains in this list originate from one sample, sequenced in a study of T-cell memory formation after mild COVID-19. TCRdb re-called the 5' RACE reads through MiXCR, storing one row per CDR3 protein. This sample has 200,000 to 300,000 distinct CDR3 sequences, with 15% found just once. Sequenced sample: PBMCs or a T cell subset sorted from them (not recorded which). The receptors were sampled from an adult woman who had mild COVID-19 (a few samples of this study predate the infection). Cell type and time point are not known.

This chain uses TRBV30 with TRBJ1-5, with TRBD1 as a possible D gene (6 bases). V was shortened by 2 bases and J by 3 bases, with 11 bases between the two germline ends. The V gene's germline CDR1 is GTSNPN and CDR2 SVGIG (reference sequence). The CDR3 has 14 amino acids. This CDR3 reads CAWSPGQPNQPQHF. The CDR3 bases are TGTGCCTGGAGTCCTGGACAGCCCAATCAGCCCCAGCATTTT.

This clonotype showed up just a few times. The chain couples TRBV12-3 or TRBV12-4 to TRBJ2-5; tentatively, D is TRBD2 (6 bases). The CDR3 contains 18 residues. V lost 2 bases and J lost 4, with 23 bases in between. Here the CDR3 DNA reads TGTGCCAGCAGTTTATCCATCGGGGGACTGGGGGTAGGAGAGACCCAGTACTTC. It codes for CASSLSIGGLGVGETQYF.

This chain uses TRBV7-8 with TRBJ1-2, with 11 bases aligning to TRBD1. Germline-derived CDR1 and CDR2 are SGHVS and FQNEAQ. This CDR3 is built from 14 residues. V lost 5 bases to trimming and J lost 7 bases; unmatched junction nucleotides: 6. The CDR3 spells CASSLRTGGIGYTF. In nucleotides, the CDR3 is TGTGCCAGCAGCCTTAGGACAGGGGGCATTGGCTACACCTTC.

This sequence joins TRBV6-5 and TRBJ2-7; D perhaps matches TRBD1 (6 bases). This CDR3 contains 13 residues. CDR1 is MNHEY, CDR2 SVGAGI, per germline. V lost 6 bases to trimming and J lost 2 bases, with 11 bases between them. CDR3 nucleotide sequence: TGTGCCAGCAGAGGGCAGGGGACCTACGAGCAGTACTTC. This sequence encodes CASRGQGTYEQYF.

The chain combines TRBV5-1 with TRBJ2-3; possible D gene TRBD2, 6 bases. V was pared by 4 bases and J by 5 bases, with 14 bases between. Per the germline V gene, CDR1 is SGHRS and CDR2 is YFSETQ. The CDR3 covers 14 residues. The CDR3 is CASSRFLARDTQYF. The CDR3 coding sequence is TGCGCCAGCAGCCGGTTTCTAGCGAGAGATACGCAGTATTTT.

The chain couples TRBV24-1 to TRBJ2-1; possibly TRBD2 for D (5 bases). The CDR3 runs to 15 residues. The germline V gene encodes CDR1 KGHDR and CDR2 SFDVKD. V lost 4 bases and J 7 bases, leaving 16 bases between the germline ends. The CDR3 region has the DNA TGTGCCACCAGTGAACACTTAGCGTCTTCGAATGAGCAGTTCTTC. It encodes CATSEHLASSNEQFF.

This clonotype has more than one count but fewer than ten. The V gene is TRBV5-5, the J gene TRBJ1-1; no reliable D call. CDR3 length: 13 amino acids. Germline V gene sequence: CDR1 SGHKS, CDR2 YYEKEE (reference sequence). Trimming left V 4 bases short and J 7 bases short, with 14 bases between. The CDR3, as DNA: TGTGCCAGCAGCGGACCAGCAGTTTATGAAGCTTTCTTT. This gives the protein CASSGPAVYEAFF.

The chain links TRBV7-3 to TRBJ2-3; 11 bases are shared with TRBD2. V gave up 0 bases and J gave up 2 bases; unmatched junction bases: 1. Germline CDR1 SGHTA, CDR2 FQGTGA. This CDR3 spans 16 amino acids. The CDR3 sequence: CASSLTSGGATDTQYF. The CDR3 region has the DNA TGTGCCAGCAGCTTAACTAGCGGGGGGGCCACAGATACGCAGTATTTT.

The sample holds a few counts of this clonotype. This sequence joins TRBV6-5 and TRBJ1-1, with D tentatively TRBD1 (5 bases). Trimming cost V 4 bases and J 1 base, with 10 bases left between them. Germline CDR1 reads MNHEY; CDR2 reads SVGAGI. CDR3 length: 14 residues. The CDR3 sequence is CASSSRTSNTEAFF. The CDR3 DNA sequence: TGTGCCAGCAGTTCTCGGACATCGAACACTGAAGCTTTCTTT.

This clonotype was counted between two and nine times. CDR3 protein: CASSLRPLLAGGGAKNIQYF. The CDR3 coding sequence is TGTGCCAGCAGCCTCCGGCCCCTACTAGCGGGAGGGGGAGCCAAAAACATTCAGTACTTC. The chain combines TRBV7-9 with TRBJ2-4; 13 nucleotides match TRBD2. Germline loops: CDR1 SEHNR, CDR2 FQNEAQ (reference sequence). J gave up 0 bases and V 5 bases, and 13 bases lay outside the gene matches. The CDR3 is 20 residues long.

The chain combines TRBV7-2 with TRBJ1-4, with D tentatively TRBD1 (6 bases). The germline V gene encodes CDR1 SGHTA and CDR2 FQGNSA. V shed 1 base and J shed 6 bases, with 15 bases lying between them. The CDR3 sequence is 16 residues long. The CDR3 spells CASSLVRGLVDEKLFF. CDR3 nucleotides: TGTGCCAGCAGCTTAGTCAGGGGCCTTGTGGATGAAAAACTGTTTTTT.

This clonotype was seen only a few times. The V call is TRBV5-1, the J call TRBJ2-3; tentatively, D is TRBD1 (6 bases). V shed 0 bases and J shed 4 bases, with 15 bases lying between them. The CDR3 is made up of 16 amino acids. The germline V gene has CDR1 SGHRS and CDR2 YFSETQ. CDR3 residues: CASSLDAGAIADTQYF. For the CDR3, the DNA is TGCGCCAGCAGCTTGGACGCAGGGGCTATCGCAGATACGCAGTATTTT.

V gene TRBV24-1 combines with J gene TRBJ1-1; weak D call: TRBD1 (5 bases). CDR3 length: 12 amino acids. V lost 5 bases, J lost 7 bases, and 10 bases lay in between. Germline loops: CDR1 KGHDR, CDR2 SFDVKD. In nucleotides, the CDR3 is TGTGCCACCAGTGGTACAGGCCGTGAAGCTTTCTTT. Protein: CATSGTGREAFF.

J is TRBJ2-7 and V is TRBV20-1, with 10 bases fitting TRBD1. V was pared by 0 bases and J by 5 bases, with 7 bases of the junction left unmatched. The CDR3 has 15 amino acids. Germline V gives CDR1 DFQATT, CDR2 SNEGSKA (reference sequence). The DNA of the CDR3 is TGCAGTGCTAGAGATCCCGACAGGGGGCTTCACGAGCAGTACTTC. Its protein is CSARDPDRGLHEQYF.

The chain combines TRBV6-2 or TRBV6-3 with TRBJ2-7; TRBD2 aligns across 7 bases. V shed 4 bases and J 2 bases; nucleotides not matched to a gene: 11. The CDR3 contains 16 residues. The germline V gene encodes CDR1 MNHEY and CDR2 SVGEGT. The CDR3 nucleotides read TGTGCCAGCAGTTCTACGTCTAGCGGAGGGACCTACGAGCAGTACTTC. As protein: CASSSTSSGGTYEQYF.

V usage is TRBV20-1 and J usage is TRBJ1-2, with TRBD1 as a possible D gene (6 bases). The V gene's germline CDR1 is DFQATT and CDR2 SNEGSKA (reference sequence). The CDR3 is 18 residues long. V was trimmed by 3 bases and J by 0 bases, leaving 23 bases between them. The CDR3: CSARGPPTGTSSNYGYTF. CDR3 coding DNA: TGCAGTGCTAGGGGCCCGCCGACCGGGACATCATCTAACTATGGCTACACCTTC.

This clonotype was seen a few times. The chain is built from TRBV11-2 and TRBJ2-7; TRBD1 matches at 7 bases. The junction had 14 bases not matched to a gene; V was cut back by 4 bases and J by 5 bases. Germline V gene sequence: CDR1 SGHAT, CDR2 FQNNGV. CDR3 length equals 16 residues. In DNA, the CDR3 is TGTGCCAGCAGCTCGTCCCAGGGGACAGTTTCAAACGAGCAGTACTTC. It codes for CASSSSQGTVSNEQYF. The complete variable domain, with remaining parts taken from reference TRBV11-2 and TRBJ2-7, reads EAGVAQSPRYKIIEKRQSVAFWCNPISGHATLYWYQQILGQGPKLLIQFQNNGVVDDSQLPKDRFSAERLKGVDSTLKIQPAKLEDSAVYLCASSSSQGTVSNEQYFGPGTRLTVT.

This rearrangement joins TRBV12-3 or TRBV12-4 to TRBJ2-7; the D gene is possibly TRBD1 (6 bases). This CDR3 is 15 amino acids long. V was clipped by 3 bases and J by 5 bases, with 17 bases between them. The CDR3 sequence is CASSLWGYTGNEQYF. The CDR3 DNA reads TGTGCCAGCAGTTTGTGGGGATATACAGGGAACGAGCAGTACTTC.

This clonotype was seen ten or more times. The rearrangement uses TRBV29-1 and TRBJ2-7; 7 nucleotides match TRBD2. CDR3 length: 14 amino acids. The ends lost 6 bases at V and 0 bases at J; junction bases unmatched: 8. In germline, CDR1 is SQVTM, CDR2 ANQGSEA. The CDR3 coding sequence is TGCAGCGTCACGGGGGGAGGGAACTCCTACGAGCAGTACTTC. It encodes CSVTGGGNSYEQYF.

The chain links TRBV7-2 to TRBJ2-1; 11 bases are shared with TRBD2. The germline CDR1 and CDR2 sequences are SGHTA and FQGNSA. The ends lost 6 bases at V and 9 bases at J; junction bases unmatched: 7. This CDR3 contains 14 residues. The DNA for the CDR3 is TGTGCCAGCAGACAGACTAGCGGGAAAAGTGAGCAGTTCTTC. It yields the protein CASRQTSGKSEQFF.

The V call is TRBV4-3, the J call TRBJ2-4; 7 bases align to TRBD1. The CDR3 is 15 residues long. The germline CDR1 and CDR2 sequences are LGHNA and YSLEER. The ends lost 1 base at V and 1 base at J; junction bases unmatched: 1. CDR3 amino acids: CASSQATGAKNIQYF. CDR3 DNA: TGCGCCAGCAGCCAAGCGACAGGGGCCAAAAACATTCAGTACTTC.